Given below is one T cell receptor (beta chain) in context. As yet, its antigen is unknown. Assay: immunoSEQ multiplex PCR; the TCRdb copy retains only in-frame clones and omits some. The sample holds some 15,000 clones, 50% seen once. These data come from a study of radiation and T cells in renal cell carcinoma. Regarding treatment: 15 Gy SBRT to primary tumor, nephrectomy 4 weeks later. Findings of the study overall: Sampling covered only 0.75 to 1 g of each tumor. Irradiated tumors had higher TCR clonality than control tumors.

This CDR3 is built from 13 residues. Trimming took off 0 bases at V and 5 bases at J, with 8 bases between the two ends. The V gene's germline CDR1 is SGDLS and CDR2 YYNGEE. The V call is TRBV9, the J call TRBJ1-1; unclear D gene. The TCR sequence derives from a woman aged 60-75 years with renal cell carcinoma. The source was tumor tissue, collected from a patient whose treatment included radiotherapy and nephrectomy. The CDR3 sequence: CASSVGSATEAFF. The CDR3 DNA reads TGTGCCAGCAGCGTAGGGTCAGCTACTGAAGCTTTCTTT.